This T cell receptor beta chain was sequenced during a study of PD-1 blockade in mismatch repair-deficient tumors. Clones were read by immunoSEQ multiplex PCR, and TCRdb kept only the in-frame ones, dropping some. The data show 60,000 to 70,000 clones, about 87% seen once. Trimming cost V 2 bases and J 0 bases, with 5 bases left between them. The CDR3 spans 14 residues. CDR1 and CDR2 from the germline V gene are SGHDN and FVKESK. The receptor's source is an adult with mismatch repair-deficient cancer. The rearrangement joins TRBV14 to TRBJ1-3, with D hard to call. Sequenced here: peripheral blood, sampled 52 weeks after starting pembrolizumab. The CDR3 DNA reads as TGTGCCAGCAGCCAATACTACTCTGGAAACACCATATATTTT. It is translated as CASSQYYSGNTIYF.